The 3 T cell receptor beta chains given below trace back to one sample, sequenced in a study of identical twins. TCRdb ran MiXCR on the 5' RACE reads and lists one entry per CDR3 protein. The sample consists of just over 450,000 distinct CDR3 sequences, approximately 14% of them appearing once. These data were also filed under a second study, of yellow fever vaccine responses in identical twins.

The sequencing input was CD4+ T cells sorted from blood. These receptors originate from a woman under 30 in good health.

This clonotype was seen more than once but under ten times. V usage is TRBV12-3 or TRBV12-4 and J usage is TRBJ2-6; D is unresolved. Trimming stripped 2 bases from V and 2 bases from J, with 7 bases between. The CDR3 has 15 residues. The CDR3 DNA follows: TGTGCCAGCAGTTTACAACAGACTGGGGCCAACGTCCTGACTTTC. It encodes CASSLQQTGANVLTF.

The V and J genes are TRBV12-3 or TRBV12-4 and TRBJ2-3, with D tentatively TRBD2 (7 bases). The length of the CDR3 is 16 residues. The V end was cut by 6 bases, the J end by 0 bases, with 16 bases between. CDR3 nucleotide sequence: TGTGCCAGCAGGGGCCAGGGGACTATAAGCACAGATACGCAGTATTTT. Protein product: CASRGQGTISTDTQYF.

This clonotype was detected a few times. The gene calls are TRBV30 and TRBJ2-2; D is undetermined. V lost 1 base and J lost 1, with 4 bases in between. The CDR3 has 13 amino acids. The germline gives CDR1 GTSNPN, CDR2 SVGIG (reference sequence). The CDR3 DNA reads as TGTGCCTGGAGTGGAGGGAACACCGGGGAGCTGTTTTTT. This sequence encodes CAWSGGNTGELFF. The whole variable domain, filled in from reference TRBV30 and TRBJ2-2, reads SQTIHQWPATLVQPVGSPLSLECTVEGTSNPNLYWYRQAAGRGLQLLFYSVGIGQISSEVPQNLSASRPQDRQFILSSKKLLLSDSGFYLCAWSGGNTGELFFGEGSRLTVL.